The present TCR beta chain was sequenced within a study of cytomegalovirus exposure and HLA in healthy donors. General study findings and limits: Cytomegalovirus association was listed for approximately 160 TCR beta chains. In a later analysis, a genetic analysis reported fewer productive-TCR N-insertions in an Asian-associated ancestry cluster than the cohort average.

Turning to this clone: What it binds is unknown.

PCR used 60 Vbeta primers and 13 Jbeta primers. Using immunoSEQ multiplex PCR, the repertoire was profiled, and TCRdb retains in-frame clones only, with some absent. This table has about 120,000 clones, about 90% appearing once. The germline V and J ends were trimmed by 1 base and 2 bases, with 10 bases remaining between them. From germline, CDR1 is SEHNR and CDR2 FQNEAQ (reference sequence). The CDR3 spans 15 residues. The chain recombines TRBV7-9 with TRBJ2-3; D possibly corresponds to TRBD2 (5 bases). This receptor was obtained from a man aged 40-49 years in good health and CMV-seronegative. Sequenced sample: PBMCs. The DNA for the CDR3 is TGTGCCAGCAGCTTAGGCGGGTCCATCACAGATACGCAGTATTTT. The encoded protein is CASSLGGSITDTQYF. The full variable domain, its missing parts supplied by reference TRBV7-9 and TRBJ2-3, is DTGVSQNPRHKITKRGQNVTFRCDPISEHNRLYWYRQTLGQGPEFLTYFQNEAQLEKSRLLSDRFSAERPKGSFSTLEIQRTEQGDSAMYLCASSLGGSITDTQYFGPGTRLTVL.